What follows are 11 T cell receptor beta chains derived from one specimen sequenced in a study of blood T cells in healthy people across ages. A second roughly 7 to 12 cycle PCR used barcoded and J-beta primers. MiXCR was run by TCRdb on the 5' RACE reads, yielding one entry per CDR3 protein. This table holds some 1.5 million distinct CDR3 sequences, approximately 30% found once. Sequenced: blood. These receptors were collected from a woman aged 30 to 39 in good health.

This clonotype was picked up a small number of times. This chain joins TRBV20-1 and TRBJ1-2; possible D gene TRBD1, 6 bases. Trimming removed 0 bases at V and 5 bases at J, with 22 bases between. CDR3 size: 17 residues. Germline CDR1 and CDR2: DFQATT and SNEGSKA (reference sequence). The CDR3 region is CSARDPSGPGEWYGYTF. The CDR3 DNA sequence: TGCAGTGCTAGAGATCCCTCCGGCCCAGGGGAGTGGTATGGCTACACCTTC.

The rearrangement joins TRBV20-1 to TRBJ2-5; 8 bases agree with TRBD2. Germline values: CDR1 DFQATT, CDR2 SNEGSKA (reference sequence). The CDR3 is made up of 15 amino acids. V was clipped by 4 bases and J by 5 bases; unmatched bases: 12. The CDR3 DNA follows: TGCAGTGCTACATCTAGCGGGTATGCTTCGGAGACCCAGTACTTC. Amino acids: CSATSSGYASETQYF.

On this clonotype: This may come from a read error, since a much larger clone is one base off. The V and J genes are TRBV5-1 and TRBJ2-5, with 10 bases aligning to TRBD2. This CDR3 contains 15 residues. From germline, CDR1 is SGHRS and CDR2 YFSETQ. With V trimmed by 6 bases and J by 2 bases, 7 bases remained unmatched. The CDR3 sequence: CASNWTSGTQETQYF. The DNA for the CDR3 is TGCGCCAGCAACTGGACTAGCGGCACACAAGAGACCCAGTACTTC.

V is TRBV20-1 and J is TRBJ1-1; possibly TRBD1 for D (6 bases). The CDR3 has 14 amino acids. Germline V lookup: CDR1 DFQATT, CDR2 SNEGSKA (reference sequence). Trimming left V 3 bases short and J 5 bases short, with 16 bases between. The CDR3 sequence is CSASRDTSGTEAFF. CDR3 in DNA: TGCAGTGCTAGCCGGGACACCTCGGGAACTGAAGCTTTCTTT.

The CDR3 spells CSAVDRGPDGYTF. CDR3 bases: TGCAGTGCCGTGGACAGGGGGCCCGATGGCTACACCTTC. The chain couples TRBV20-1 to TRBJ1-2; TRBD1 agrees at 11 bases. Germline V gene lookup returns CDR1 DFQATT and CDR2 SNEGSKA (reference sequence). The CDR3 is 13 amino acids. V dropped 6 bases and J dropped 6; count of bases not matched to a gene: 6.

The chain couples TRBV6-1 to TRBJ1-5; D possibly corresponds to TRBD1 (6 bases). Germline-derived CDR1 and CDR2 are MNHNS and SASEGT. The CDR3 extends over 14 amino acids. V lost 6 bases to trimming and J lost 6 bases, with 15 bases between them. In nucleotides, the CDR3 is TGTGCCAGCAGGGATACGGGGGCGGGTCAGCCCCAGCATTTT. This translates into CASRDTGAGQPQHF.

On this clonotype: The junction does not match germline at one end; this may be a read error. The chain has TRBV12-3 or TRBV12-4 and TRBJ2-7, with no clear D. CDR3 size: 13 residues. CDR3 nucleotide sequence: TGTGCCAGCAGTTTGGTCGGCTCCTGCGAGCAGTACTTC. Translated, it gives CASSLVGSCEQYF.

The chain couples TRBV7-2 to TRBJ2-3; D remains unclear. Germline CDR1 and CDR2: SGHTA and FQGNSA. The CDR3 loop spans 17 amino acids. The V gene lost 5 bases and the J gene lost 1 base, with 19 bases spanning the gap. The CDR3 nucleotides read TGTGCCAGCAGCCAATCGCTCAAGGGATCTGGCACAGATACGCAGTATTTT. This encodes CASSQSLKGSGTDTQYF.

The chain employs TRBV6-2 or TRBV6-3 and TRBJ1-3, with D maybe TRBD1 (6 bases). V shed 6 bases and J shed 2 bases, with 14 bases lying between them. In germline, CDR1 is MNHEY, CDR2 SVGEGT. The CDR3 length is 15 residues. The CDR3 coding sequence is TGTGCCAGCAGGACAACAGGGCCTGCTGGAAACACCATATATTTT. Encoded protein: CASRTTGPAGNTIYF.

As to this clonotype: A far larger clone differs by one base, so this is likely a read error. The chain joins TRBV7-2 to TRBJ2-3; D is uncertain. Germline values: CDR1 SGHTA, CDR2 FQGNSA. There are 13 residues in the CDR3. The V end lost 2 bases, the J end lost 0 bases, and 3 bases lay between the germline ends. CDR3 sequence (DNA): TGTACCAGCAGCTTACGTAGCACAGATACGCAGTATTTT. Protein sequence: CTSSLRSTDTQYF.

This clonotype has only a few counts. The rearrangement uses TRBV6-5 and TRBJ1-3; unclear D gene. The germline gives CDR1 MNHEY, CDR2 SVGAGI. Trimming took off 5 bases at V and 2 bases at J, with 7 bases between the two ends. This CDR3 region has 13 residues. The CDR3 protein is CASSRTPGNTIYF. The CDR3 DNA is TGTGCCAGCAGTCGGACGCCTGGAAACACCATATATTTT.